One and the same sample provided the 19 T cell receptor beta chains below, sequenced in a study of blood T cells in healthy people across ages. With a J-beta primer mix and a sample-barcoded 5' primer, a second PCR ran about 6 to 11 cycles. TCRdb recomputed calls from the 5' RACE reads with MiXCR, one row per CDR3 protein. The sample carries roughly 800,000 distinct CDR3 sequences, roughly 25% recorded once. These data were likewise used in another study, on T cells of mothers and their children.

Source material: blood. Every receptor here comes from a boy younger than 18 in good health.

The chain employs TRBV28 and TRBJ2-1; D perhaps matches TRBD2 (5 bases). There are 14 residues in the CDR3. Germline CDR1 is MDHEN and CDR2 is SYDVKM. V was pared by 5 bases and J by 4 bases, with 12 bases between. The CDR3 sequence is CASSREFRYNEQFF. The CDR3 bases are TGTGCCAGCAGTAGGGAGTTTAGGTACAATGAGCAGTTCTTC.

As concerns this clonotype: It is unclear where the CDR3 begins or ends on the DNA, so no DNA is shown, and the CDR3 is as TCRdb lists it. The chain joins TRBV7-2 to TRBJ1-2. Germline V gives CDR1 SGHTA, CDR2 FQGNSA. The CDR3 numbers 19 amino acids, ends counted. CDR3 amino acids: CASSFYICSASDLNYGYTF.

This clonotype has just a few counts. J is TRBJ2-5 and V is TRBV6-5; 7 nucleotides match TRBD1. Germline-derived CDR1 and CDR2 are MNHEY and SVGAGI. V was pared by 6 bases and J by 3 bases, with 10 bases of the junction left unmatched. The length of the CDR3 is 15 residues. The CDR3 DNA sequence: TGTGCCAGCAGACCCCCCGACAGGGTAAAAGAGACCCAGTACTTC. Translation gives CASRPPDRVKETQYF.

In this sample, this clonotype turned up a few times. This chain uses TRBV12-3 or TRBV12-4 with TRBJ1-5, with D possibly matching TRBD1 (6 bases). Between the trimmed V and J ends, which lost 6 bases and 2 bases, there was a span of 14 bases. The CDR3 is made up of 15 amino acids. This chain's CDR3 is CASSLGGFRNQPQHF. The CDR3 nucleotides are TGTGCCAGCAGCCTAGGGGGATTCCGCAATCAGCCCCAGCATTTT.

The V gene is TRBV20-1, the J gene TRBJ2-1; 7 positions agree with TRBD2. V shed 6 bases, J shed 3 bases, and the junction held 11 bases outside the gene matches. CDR3 length equals 15 residues. CDR1 is DFQATT, CDR2 SNEGSKA, per germline (reference sequence). The CDR3 here is CSAKFWTRDYNEQFF. The CDR3 DNA sequence: TGCAGTGCCAAATTCTGGACTAGAGACTACAATGAGCAGTTCTTC.

This clonotype appeared many times. This chain uses TRBV12-3 or TRBV12-4 with TRBJ2-2, with D uncertain. This CDR3 has 13 amino acids. V gave up 2 bases and J gave up 1 base, with 2 bases separating them. CDR3 DNA sequence: TGTGCCAGCAGTTTATGGAACACCGGGGAGCTGTTTTTT. Protein product: CASSLWNTGELFF.

This clonotype was seen only a few times. V is TRBV19 and J is TRBJ1-4; TRBD1 is a possible D gene (5 bases). Germline V lookup: CDR1 LNHDA, CDR2 SQIVND (reference sequence). Between the trimmed V and J ends, which lost 5 bases and 3 bases, there was a span of 13 bases. The CDR3 loop spans 15 amino acids. The DNA for the CDR3 is TGTGCCAGTAGTCTCCGGGGGGGAGCTAATGAAAAACTGTTTTTT. This sequence encodes CASSLRGGANEKLFF.

J is TRBJ1-2 and V is TRBV13; D uncertain. Trimming removed 6 bases from V and 8 bases from J, with 10 bases in between. The CDR3 spans 11 residues. CDR1 is PRHDT and CDR2 is FYEKMQ in the germline V gene (reference sequence). CDR3 bases: TGTGCCAGCAGTGAGGCGGGGGGCTACACCTTC. Translation: CASSEAGGYTF.

The chain links TRBV29-1 to TRBJ2-5; TRBD1 aligns across 7 bases. V gave up 0 bases and J gave up 7 bases; unmatched junction bases: 11. This CDR3 comprises 15 residues. Germline V gene data show CDR1 as SQVTM and CDR2 as ANQGSEA. CDR3 coding DNA: TGCAGCGTTGAAGAGATTAGACAGGGCCTCGGGACCCAGTACTTC. Translating gives CSVEEIRQGLGTQYF.

This chain links TRBV20-1 with TRBJ2-1; no clear D gene. The CDR3 has 16 residues. CDR1 is DFQATT and CDR2 is SNEGSKA in the germline V gene (reference sequence). Deletions cut 4 bases from V and 2 bases from J, with 18 bases between. CDR3 nucleotide sequence: TGCAGTGCTATACGAGAAAATGCGGCCCCCTACAATGAGCAGTTCTTC. Residues: CSAIRENAAPYNEQFF.

The chain carries TRBV5-1 and TRBJ2-7; TRBD2 aligns across 9 bases. Germline-derived CDR1 and CDR2 are SGHRS and YFSETQ. V dropped 0 bases and J dropped 6; count of bases not matched to a gene: 7. CDR3 size: 15 residues. This CDR3 reads CASSLDGGLAGEQYF. The DNA for the CDR3 is TGCGCCAGCAGCTTGGATGGGGGACTAGCTGGCGAGCAGTACTTC. Drawing the rest from reference TRBV5-1 and TRBJ2-7, the complete variable domain is KAGVTQTPRYLIKTRGQQVTLSCSPISGHRSVSWYQQTPGQGLQFLFEYFSETQRNKGNFPGRFSGRQFSNSRSEMNVSTLELGDSALYLCASSLDGGLAGEQYFGPGTRLTVT.

The chain is built from TRBV5-5 and TRBJ1-2; D is uncertain. The CDR3 consists of 14 residues. The germline V gene has CDR1 SGHKS and CDR2 YYEKEE (reference sequence). V was trimmed by 0 bases and J by 6 bases, leaving 12 bases between them. The CDR3, as DNA: TGTGCCAGCAGCTTGGCCCGGAGTGAACATGGCTACACCTTC. Translated: CASSLARSEHGYTF.

This clonotype was seen a few times. V usage is TRBV6-5 and J usage is TRBJ2-7; a weak D match, TRBD2 (5 bases). This CDR3 comprises 15 residues. Per the germline V gene, CDR1 is MNHEY and CDR2 is SVGAGI. Trimming took off 5 bases at V and 4 bases at J, with 18 bases between the two ends. The CDR3 loop is CASSTPGSLQYEQYF. The CDR3 coding sequence is TGTGCCAGCAGTACACCGGGATCATTACAGTACGAGCAGTACTTC.

The CDR3 region is CASSQGLADGYEQYF. The CDR3 nucleotides are TGTGCCAGCAGCCAAGGACTAGCGGACGGTTACGAGCAGTACTTC. This sequence joins TRBV7-2 and TRBJ2-1; 10 bases are shared with TRBD2. The closer fit of TRBJ2-7 to the DNA end suggests the J call may be wrong. This CDR3 contains 15 residues. Looked up from germline, CDR1 is SGHTA and CDR2 is FQGNSA.

The J gene is TRBJ2-5, the V gene TRBV3-1; 9 nucleotides agree with TRBD2. TRBJ2-1 explains the end of the DNA better; the J call may be wrong. Germline V gives CDR1 LGHDT, CDR2 YNNKEL (reference sequence). CDR3 size: 16 residues. In nucleotides, the CDR3 is TGTGCCAGCAGCCGACTTAGCGGGGGCGGTTACAATGAGCAGTTCTTC. Its protein product is CASSRLSGGGYNEQFF.

This clonotype has a handful of counts. J is TRBJ2-5 and V is TRBV20-1, with D possibly being TRBD1 (5 bases). Germline V gene sequence: CDR1 DFQATT, CDR2 SNEGSKA (reference sequence). This CDR3 has 14 residues. V was pared by 6 bases and J by 1 base, with 15 bases between. The CDR3 region has the DNA TGCAGTGCGACCAGGGCCCAATTCCAAGAGACCCAGTACTTC. Its translation is CSATRAQFQETQYF.

J is TRBJ2-2 and V is TRBV6-1; no definite D call. V gave up 3 bases and J gave up 2 bases, with 10 bases separating them. CDR1 and CDR2 from the germline V gene are MNHNS and SASEGT. The CDR3 contains 15 residues. In DNA, the CDR3 is TGTGCCAGCAGTGACGGTCTACCAAACACCGGGGAGCTGTTTTTT. It is translated as CASSDGLPNTGELFF.

This clonotype was detected only a few times. A read error is likely, as this CDR3 ends without the conserved phenylalanine or tryptophan. The chain uses TRBV5-5 and TRBJ1-6; D is possibly TRBD1 (6 bases). The germline gives CDR1 SGHKS, CDR2 YYEKEE (reference sequence). The CDR3 sequence is 19 residues long. The V and J ends lost 2 bases and 0 bases respectively, with 18 bases between them. The DNA for the CDR3 is TGTGCCAGCAGCTTACAGGGCTTGGTTACACGCTCCTATAATTCACCCCTCCACCTT. Translating gives CASSLQGLVTRSYNSPLHL.

In its sample, this clonotype was seen a few times. V and J are TRBV12-3 or TRBV12-4 and TRBJ2-5; a weak D match, TRBD1 (5 bases). The ends were cut back, 2 bases at V and 1 base at J, with 14 bases in the middle. This CDR3 is 16 amino acids long. In nucleotides, the CDR3 is TGTGCCAGCAGTTTATTTCTGGGGCATAGCCAAGAGACCCAGTACTTC. Its translation: CASSLFLGHSQETQYF.